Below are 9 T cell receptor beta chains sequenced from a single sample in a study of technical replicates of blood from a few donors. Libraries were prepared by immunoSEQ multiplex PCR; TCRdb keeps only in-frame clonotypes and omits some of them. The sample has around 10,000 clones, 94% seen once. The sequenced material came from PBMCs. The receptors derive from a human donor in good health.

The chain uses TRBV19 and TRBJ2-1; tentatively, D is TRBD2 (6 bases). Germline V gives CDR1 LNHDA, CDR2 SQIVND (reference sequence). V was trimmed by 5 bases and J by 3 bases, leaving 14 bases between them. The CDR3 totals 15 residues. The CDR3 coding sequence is TGTGCCAGTAGTCCGGAGGGGTTACTCTACAATGAGCAGTTCTTC. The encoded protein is CASSPEGLLYNEQFF. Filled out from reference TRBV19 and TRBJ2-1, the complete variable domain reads DGGITQSPKYLFRKEGQNVTLSCEQNLNHDAMYWYRQDPGQGLRLIYYSQIVNDFQKGDIAEGYSVSREKKESFPLTVTSAQKNPTAFYLCASSPEGLLYNEQFFGPGTRLTVL.

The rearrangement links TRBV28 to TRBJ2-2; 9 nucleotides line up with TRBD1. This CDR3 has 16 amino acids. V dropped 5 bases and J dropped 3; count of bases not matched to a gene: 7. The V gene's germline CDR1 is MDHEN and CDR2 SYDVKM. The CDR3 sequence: CASSATGTGYTGELFF. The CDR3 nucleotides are TGTGCCAGCAGTGCTACCGGGACAGGGTACACCGGGGAGCTGTTTTTT.

The chain's CDR3 is CASSPPGQAPYEQYF. The DNA of the CDR3 is TGTGCCAGCTCACCACCCGGACAGGCCCCCTACGAGCAGTACTTC. The rearrangement joins TRBV18 to TRBJ2-7; 7 nucleotides line up with TRBD1. The CDR3 contains 15 residues. Germline V gene lookup returns CDR1 KGHSH and CDR2 LQKENI. J gave up 2 bases and V 0 bases, and 4 bases lay outside the gene matches.

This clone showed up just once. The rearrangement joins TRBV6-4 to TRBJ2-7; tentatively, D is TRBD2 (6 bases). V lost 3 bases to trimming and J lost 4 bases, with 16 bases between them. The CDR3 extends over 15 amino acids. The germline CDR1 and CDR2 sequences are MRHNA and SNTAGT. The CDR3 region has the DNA TGTGCCAGCAGTGAGGCCCCCGGGGGTAGGTACGAGCAGTACTTC. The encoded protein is CASSEAPGGRYEQYF.

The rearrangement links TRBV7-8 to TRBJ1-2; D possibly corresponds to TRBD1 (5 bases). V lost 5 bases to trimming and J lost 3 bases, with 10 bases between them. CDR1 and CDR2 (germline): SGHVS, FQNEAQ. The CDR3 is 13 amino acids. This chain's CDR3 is CASSPTQDYGYTF. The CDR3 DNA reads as TGTGCCAGCAGCCCAACACAGGACTATGGCTACACCTTC. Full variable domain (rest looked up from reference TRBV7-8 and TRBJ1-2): GAGVSQSPRYKVAKRGQDVALRCDPISGHVSLFWYQQALGQGPEFLTYFQNEAQLDKSGLPSDRFFAERPEGSVSTLKIQRTQQEDSAVYLCASSPTQDYGYTFGSGTRLTVV.

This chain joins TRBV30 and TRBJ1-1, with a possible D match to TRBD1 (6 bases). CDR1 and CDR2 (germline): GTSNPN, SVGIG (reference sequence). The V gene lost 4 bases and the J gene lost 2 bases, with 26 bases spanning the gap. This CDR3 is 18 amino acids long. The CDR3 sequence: CAWMAFFPGTLSNTEAFF. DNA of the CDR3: TGTGCCTGGATGGCCTTTTTTCCCGGGACACTTAGTAACACTGAAGCTTTCTTT. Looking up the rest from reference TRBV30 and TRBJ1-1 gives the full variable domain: SQTIHQWPATLVQPVGSPLSLECTVEGTSNPNLYWYRQAAGRGLQLLFYSVGIGQISSEVPQNLSASRPQDRQFILSSKKLLLSDSGFYLCAWMAFFPGTLSNTEAFFGQGTRLTVV.

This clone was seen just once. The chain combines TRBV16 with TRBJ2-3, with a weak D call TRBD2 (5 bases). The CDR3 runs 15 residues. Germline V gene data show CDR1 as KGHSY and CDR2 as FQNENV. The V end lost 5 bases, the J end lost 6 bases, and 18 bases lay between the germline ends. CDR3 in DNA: TGTGCCAGCAGCGCAGGAGGCAGGCGATGGGATACGCAGTATTTT. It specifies CASSAGGRRWDTQYF.

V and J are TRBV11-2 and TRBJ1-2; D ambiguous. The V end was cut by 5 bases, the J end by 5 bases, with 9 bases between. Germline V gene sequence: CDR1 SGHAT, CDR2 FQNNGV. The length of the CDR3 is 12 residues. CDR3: CASSRYEYGYTF. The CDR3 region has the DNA TGTGCCAGCAGCCGGTACGAATATGGCTACACCTTC.

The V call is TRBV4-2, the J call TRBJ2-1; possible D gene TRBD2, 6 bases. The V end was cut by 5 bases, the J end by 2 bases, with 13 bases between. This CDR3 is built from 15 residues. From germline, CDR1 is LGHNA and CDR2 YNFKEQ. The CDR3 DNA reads TGTGCCAGCAGCTGGGGTACTAGCCCCTACAATGAGCAGTTCTTC. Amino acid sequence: CASSWGTSPYNEQFF.